These T cell receptor beta chains were read from a single sample in a study of T cells after yellow fever vaccination. MiXCR, run by TCRdb on the 5' RACE reads, gives a single entry per CDR3 protein. The profile covers some 290,000 distinct CDR3 sequences, with over 8.5% appearing a single time and over 3% taken by the ten largest. The sequences come from CD4+ T cells sorted from PBMCs, collected 45 days after the yellow fever booster vaccination. These TCRs come from a man aged 18 to 30 who received the YFV17D yellow fever vaccine. CDR3s include the opening cysteine and the closing phenylalanine or tryptophan. D genes are given only for firm matches. For some rows the clone size is stated as once, few or many, or as a class when expanded; others skip it.

. | TRBJ1-3 | TRBV6-6 | . | TGTGCCAGCAGTCCCGGCCCGGGGCGGGAGGGAAACACCATATATTTT | CASSPGPGREGNTIYF
few | TRBJ1-3 | TRBV12-3/TRBV12-4 | . | TGTGCCAGCAGTTTATCACAGGGAGGGCTCTCTGGAAACACCATATATTTT | CASSLSQGGLSGNTIYF
many | TRBJ2-5 | TRBV5-1 | TRBD2 | TGCGCCAGCAGCTTGGGACTAGCTGAGACCCAGTACTTC | CASSLGLAETQYF
. | TRBJ2-1 | TRBV3-1 | . | TGTGCCAGCAGTCTGTGGGGGATGTCCTACAATGAGCAGTTCTTC | CASSLWGMSYNEQFF
few | TRBJ1-6 | TRBV12-3/TRBV12-4 | . | TGTGCCAGCAGGCCTCGGTGGGTTTCACCCCTCCACTTT | CASRPRWVSPLHF
few | TRBJ2-1 | TRBV6-2/TRBV6-3 | TRBD2 | TGTGCCAGCTGGGGGGGGAATGAGCAGTTCTTC | CASWGGNEQFF
. | TRBJ2-7 | TRBV4-2 | . | TGTGCCAGCAGCCAAGATCGGGCCCTCTACGAGCAGTACTTC | CASSQDRALYEQYF
. | TRBJ2-7 | TRBV30 | . | TGTGCCTGGAGTGTGATATCTAACGAGCAGTACTTC | CAWSVISNEQYF
. | TRBJ1-4 | TRBV25-1 | . | TGTGCCAGCAGCCGGGCCAGGGCAAAGGAAAAACTGTTTTTT | CASSRARAKEKLFF
few | TRBJ2-1 | TRBV5-4 | TRBD1 | TGTGCCAGCAGCCAAGGACAGGGGTTTATGAATGAGCAGTTCTTC | CASSQGQGFMNEQFF
. | TRBJ1-1 | TRBV5-1 | . | TGCGCCAGCAGCTTGGATGGACAGTTAGACACTGAAGCTTTCTTT | CASSLDGQLDTEAFF
few | TRBJ2-3 | TRBV6-2/TRBV6-3 | TRBD1 | TGTGCCAGCATTCCAGGGGGACAGTTCACAGATACGCAGTATTTT | CASIPGGQFTDTQYF
. | TRBJ2-1 | TRBV7-2 | TRBD2 | TGTGCCAGCAGCATTGGGGGGGACTCCTACAATGAGCAGTTCTTC | CASSIGGDSYNEQFF
many | TRBJ2-1 | TRBV6-5 | TRBD1 | TGTGCCAGCAGTTCCAGGACAGGCTACAATGAGCAGTTCTTC | CASSSRTGYNEQFF
. | TRBJ2-3 | TRBV6-2/TRBV6-3 | TRBD2 | TGTGCCAGCAGTTACTCGAGCGGGGCTAGCACAGATACGCAGTATTTT | CASSYSSGASTDTQYF
few | TRBJ2-2 | TRBV6-5 | TRBD1 | TGTGCCAGCAGTTACTCGTGGACAGGGGGAACCACCGGGGAGCTGTTTTTT | CASSYSWTGGTTGELFF
. | TRBJ1-2 | TRBV19 | . | TGTGCCAGTAGTTTCGGGGGCCACTATGGCTACACCTTC | CASSFGGHYGYTF
. | TRBJ1-2 | TRBV20-1 | TRBD1 | TGCAGTGCTTACGAAGACAGGGTTACTGGCTACACCTTC | CSAYEDRVTGYTF
. | TRBJ2-2 | TRBV20-1 | . | TGCAGTGCTAGATTGGGGACCAACACCGGGGAGCTGTTTTTT | CSARLGTNTGELFF
. | TRBJ1-1 | TRBV7-9 | . | TGTGCCAGCAGCTCTCCAGGAATCCGGGGCCTCACTGAAGCTTTCTTT | CASSSPGIRGLTEAFF